Presented here are 26 T cell receptor beta chains from one specimen sequenced in a study of blood T cell repertoires in COVID-19. TCRdb's copy holds only in-frame clones and misses some; the assay was immunoSEQ multiplex PCR. The sample contains under 35,000 clones, approximately 83% of which appear only once. The material sequenced was peripheral blood. The receptors derive from a man between 65 and 85 years old with acute or convalescent COVID-19.

The V and J genes are TRBV3-1 (or the pseudogene TRBV3-2) and TRBJ1-4, with D hard to call. The CDR3 is 13 residues long. The germline V and J ends were trimmed by 1 base and 8 bases, with 8 bases remaining between them. Germline-derived CDR1 and CDR2 are LGHDT and YNNKEL (reference sequence). The CDR3 loop reads CASSQGLVEKLFF. Here the CDR3 DNA reads TGTGCCAGCAGCCAAGGTTTAGTCGAAAAACTGTTTTTT.

This clone occurred once. This rearrangement joins TRBV6-2 or TRBV6-3 to TRBJ1-1; unclear D gene. Germline V CDR1 and CDR2: MNHEY, SVGEGT. The CDR3 spans 14 residues. V was trimmed by 1 base and J by 1 base, leaving 7 bases between them. CDR3 bases: TGTGCCAGCAGTTACTTTGGCAGGAACACTGAAGCTTTCTTT. It codes for CASSYFGRNTEAFF.

The chain employs TRBV5-1 and TRBJ2-5; 8 nucleotides match TRBD2. There are 16 residues in the CDR3. J gave up 4 bases and V 2 bases, and 10 bases lay outside the gene matches. CDR1 is SGHRS, CDR2 YFSETQ, per germline. CDR3 DNA sequence: TGCGCCAGCAGCTTCAACCCGGGACTAGTTAGAGAGACCCAGTACTTC. Protein sequence: CASSFNPGLVRETQYF.

The rearrangement links TRBV27 to TRBJ1-5, with D possibly TRBD1 on 5 matching bases. Germline V lookup: CDR1 MNHEY, CDR2 SMNVEV (reference sequence). The CDR3 contains 12 residues. V was trimmed by 5 bases and J by 11 bases, leaving 13 bases between them. CDR3 nucleotide sequence: TGTGCCAGCAGTCCTAATCGGGGGACCCAGCATTTT. This encodes CASSPNRGTQHF.

The CDR3 sequence: CASSIGQADNQPQHF. The CDR3, as DNA: TGTGCCAGTAGTATTGGACAGGCGGACAATCAGCCCCAGCATTTT. The chain carries TRBV19 and TRBJ1-5, with 7 nucleotides matching TRBD1. Germline values: CDR1 LNHDA, CDR2 SQIVND (reference sequence). This CDR3 spans 15 amino acids. V was clipped by 3 bases and J by 3 bases; unmatched bases: 5.

The chain is built from TRBV6-2 or TRBV6-3 and TRBJ2-7; possibly TRBD2 for D (5 bases). In germline, CDR1 is MNHEY, CDR2 SVGEGT. The CDR3 is made up of 14 amino acids. Deletions cut 4 bases from V and 1 base from J, with 11 bases between. The CDR3 reads CASSSTRTSYEQYF. In DNA form, the CDR3 reads TGTGCCAGCAGTTCAACACGGACTTCCTACGAGCAGTACTTC.

The V gene is TRBV30, the J gene TRBJ1-1; D perhaps matches TRBD1 (5 bases). V was shortened by 0 bases and J by 4 bases, with 15 bases between the two germline ends. The CDR3 is 15 residues long. Looked up from germline, CDR1 is GTSNPN and CDR2 is SVGIG (reference sequence). DNA for the CDR3: TGTGCCTGGAGTGTACTTCCAGGGTTGGGCACTGAAGCTTTCTTT. Its protein is CAWSVLPGLGTEAFF.

The V gene is TRBV2, the J gene TRBJ1-1; D uncertain. V lost 7 bases, J lost 2 bases, and 11 bases lay in between. The CDR3 is made up of 13 amino acids. Germline CDR1 is SNHLY and CDR2 is FYNNEI. The CDR3 DNA sequence: TGTGCCAGCAACCAGGAACGCAACACTGAAGCTTTCTTT. Its protein is CASNQERNTEAFF.

The chain couples TRBV5-6 to TRBJ1-1, with a weak D call TRBD1 (6 bases). Germline V lookup: CDR1 SGHDT, CDR2 YYEEEE. CDR3 length: 16 residues. The V gene lost 4 bases and the J gene lost 0 bases, with 16 bases spanning the gap. DNA of the CDR3: TGTGCCAGCAGCCTGATGTACGGACAGTTGAACACTGAAGCTTTCTTT. This gives the protein CASSLMYGQLNTEAFF.

This chain connects TRBV18 to TRBJ1-3, with D maybe TRBD1 (5 bases). The V end lost 5 bases, the J end lost 0 bases, and 20 bases lay between the germline ends. CDR1 is KGHSH and CDR2 is LQKENI in the germline V gene. The CDR3 runs to 18 residues. The CDR3: CASSEIWRGSGSGNTIYF. The CDR3, as DNA: TGTGCCAGCTCAGAAATTTGGAGGGGAAGTGGCTCTGGAAACACCATATATTTT.

This chain uses TRBV6-5 with TRBJ1-1; 9 positions agree with TRBD1. The J segment lost 1 base and the V segment lost 4 bases, leaving 7 bases of the junction unmatched. The germline gives CDR1 MNHEY, CDR2 SVGAGI. The CDR3 has 16 residues. DNA of the CDR3: TGTGCCAGCAGTTGGACAGGGGCTGGGAGGAACACTGAAGCTTTCTTT. The encoded protein is CASSWTGAGRNTEAFF.

This clone turned up a few times. The V and J genes are TRBV9 and TRBJ1-1, with D hard to call. The CDR3 contains 13 residues. From germline, CDR1 is SGDLS and CDR2 YYNGEE. Trimming left V 0 bases short and J 4 bases short, with 7 bases between. The chain's CDR3 is CASSVATSTEAFF. In DNA form, the CDR3 reads TGTGCCAGCAGCGTAGCGACATCCACTGAAGCTTTCTTT.

CDR3 in amino acids: CATSVRGGELFF. In nucleotides, the CDR3 is TGTGCCACCAGTGTCCGGGGGGGGGAGCTGTTTTTT. The V and J genes are TRBV24-1 and TRBJ2-2; D possibly corresponds to TRBD2 (6 bases). V was clipped by 5 bases and J by 8 bases, with 8 bases between them. From germline, CDR1 is KGHDR and CDR2 SFDVKD. The length of the CDR3 is 12 residues.

The rearrangement uses TRBV4-2 and TRBJ1-1, with unresolved D. Trimming stripped 1 base from V and 5 bases from J, with 11 bases between. Germline loops: CDR1 LGHNA, CDR2 YNFKEQ. The CDR3 totals 14 residues. The CDR3 region has the DNA TGTGCCAGCAGCCAAGTCGGAGCGGCGACTGAAGCTTTCTTT. This sequence encodes CASSQVGAATEAFF.

The CDR3 DNA reads TGTGCCAGCAGAACAGGGTTCCAAGAGACCCAGTACTTC. Its protein is CASRTGFQETQYF. This chain connects TRBV12-3 or TRBV12-4 to TRBJ2-5; a weak D match, TRBD1 (6 bases). V shed 6 bases and J shed 1 base, with 9 bases lying between them. The CDR3 contains 13 residues.

This clone was seen more than once but under ten times. The V gene is TRBV19, the J gene TRBJ1-6; D not resolved. The CDR3 runs to 15 residues. The V end lost 7 bases, the J end lost 7 bases, and 17 bases lay between the germline ends. CDR1 LNHDA and CDR2 SQIVND come from the germline V gene (reference sequence). This CDR3 reads CASIGRRNGNSPLHF. The CDR3 DNA follows: TGTGCCAGTATTGGCAGGAGGAATGGGAATTCACCCCTCCACTTT.

The chain couples TRBV5-4 to TRBJ1-2, with 7 bases matching TRBD1. The germline V gene encodes CDR1 SGHNT and CDR2 YYREEE (reference sequence). The CDR3 is made up of 15 amino acids. Trimming removed 0 bases from V and 5 bases from J; junction bases left unmatched: 7. CDR3 bases: TGTGCCAGCAGCTTGGATCAGGGGGTAGAGTATGGCTACACCTTC. Amino acids: CASSLDQGVEYGYTF.

The chain combines TRBV6-2 or TRBV6-3 with TRBJ2-3; TRBD1 aligns across 7 bases. V gave up 4 bases and J gave up 6 bases; unmatched junction bases: 4. Germline V gene data show CDR1 as MNHEY and CDR2 as SVGEGT. The length of the CDR3 is 13 residues. CDR3 nucleotides: TGTGCCAGCAGTTCGACAGGGCCCGATACGCAGTATTTT. Translated, it gives CASSSTGPDTQYF.

The chain links TRBV6-1 to TRBJ1-1; D might be TRBD1 (5 bases). V was pared by 3 bases and J by 6 bases, with 11 bases between. The CDR3 totals 13 residues. Germline V gene sequence: CDR1 MNHNS, CDR2 SASEGT. The CDR3 region has the DNA TGTGCCAGCAGTGAGACAGTTTTCGCTGAAGCTTTCTTT. Its protein is CASSETVFAEAFF.

This chain connects TRBV19 to TRBJ1-1; the match to TRBD1 covers 7 bases. V shed 9 bases, J shed 4 bases, and the junction held 5 bases outside the gene matches. There are 12 residues in the CDR3. Germline CDR1 reads LNHDA; CDR2 reads SQIVND (reference sequence). The CDR3 nucleotides read TGTGCCAGCATCGACAGGGCCACTGAAGCTTTCTTT. As protein: CASIDRATEAFF. The full variable domain, completed using reference TRBV19 and TRBJ1-1, is DGGITQSPKYLFRKEGQNVTLSCEQNLNHDAMYWYRQDPGQGLRLIYYSQIVNDFQKGDIAEGYSVSREKKESFPLTVTSAQKNPTAFYLCASIDRATEAFFGQGTRLTVV.

The gene calls are TRBV11-1 and TRBJ1-6; 10 bases match TRBD1. Germline V gives CDR1 SGHAT, CDR2 FQDESV (reference sequence). V lost 4 bases and J lost 7; bases outside the gene matches: 4. The CDR3 length is 15 residues. The CDR3 DNA follows: TGTGCCAGCAGCTCTAGACAGGGGGCGAATTCACCCCTCCACTTT. It encodes CASSSRQGANSPLHF.

This chain connects TRBV5-1 to TRBJ2-3, with D uncertain. V was shortened by 4 bases and J by 9 bases, with 9 bases between the two germline ends. CDR1 is SGHRS and CDR2 is YFSETQ in the germline V gene. There are 11 residues in the CDR3. CDR3 coding DNA: TGCGCCAGCAGCGAACAGAACACGCAGTATTTT. Its protein product is CASSEQNTQYF. The whole variable domain, filled in from reference TRBV5-1 and TRBJ2-3, reads KAGVTQTPRYLIKTRGQQVTLSCSPISGHRSVSWYQQTPGQGLQFLFEYFSETQRNKGNFPGRFSGRQFSNSRSEMNVSTLELGDSALYLCASSEQNTQYFGPGTRLTVL.

This clone was observed a single time. This chain uses TRBV7-2 with TRBJ2-3; the D is unclear. The CDR3 contains 14 residues. V was pared by 2 bases and J by 2 bases, with 8 bases between. Germline V lookup: CDR1 SGHTA, CDR2 FQGNSA. CDR3 in amino acids: CASSLPSNTDTQYF. CDR3 sequence (DNA): TGTGCCAGCAGCTTACCGTCTAACACAGATACGCAGTATTTT.

V gene TRBV5-1 combines with J gene TRBJ2-7; 10 bases are shared with TRBD2. Germline loops: CDR1 SGHRS, CDR2 YFSETQ. This CDR3 region has 15 residues. Trimming took 1 base from V and 2 from J; bases not matched to a gene: 3. The CDR3 nucleotides read TGCGCCAGCAGCTTGCTAGCGGGAGAGGCCTACGAGCAGTACTTC. Protein product: CASSLLAGEAYEQYF.

This clone was found once. The rearrangement joins TRBV4-1 to TRBJ2-3; D uncertain. The CDR3 runs to 15 residues. The germline V gene encodes CDR1 MGHRA and CDR2 YSYEKL. V dropped 3 bases and J dropped 1 base, with 11 bases sitting between them. The CDR3 loop reads CASSQLGQGTDTQYF. The CDR3 region has the DNA TGCGCCAGCAGCCAGCTGGGTCAGGGCACAGATACGCAGTATTTT.

This clone occurred a few times. The genes are TRBV20-1 and TRBJ1-2, with D unclear. V lost 5 bases, J lost 4 bases, and 8 bases lay in between. This CDR3 contains 11 residues. From germline, CDR1 is DFQATT and CDR2 SNEGSKA (reference sequence). The CDR3 coding sequence is TGCAGTGCTCCGGCGGCCTATGGCTACACCTTC. It encodes CSAPAAYGYTF.